The clone carrying this TCR beta chain was detected only a few times. The V and J ends lost 3 bases and 2 bases, in that order; junction bases with no gene match: 12. In germline, CDR1 is MNHNS, CDR2 SASEGT. This CDR3 region has 17 residues. The protocol was immunoSEQ multiplex PCR, while the TCRdb copy is restricted to in-frame clones and leaves out a portion. The sample includes around 9,500 clones, around 89% of them seen just once. This sample is part of a study of graft-versus-host responses after intestinal transplantation. The source is a human patient who received an intestinal transplant, so some T cells may come from the graft donor. Sample: PBMCs, taken more than 230 days after intestinal transplant. The V and J genes are TRBV6-1 and TRBJ2-7; 8 bases map to TRBD1. The CDR3 sequence is CASSDPFRDRRAYEQYF. CDR3 coding DNA: TGTGCCAGCAGTGATCCATTCCGGGACAGGCGGGCCTACGAGCAGTACTTC.